One and the same sample provided the 32 T cell receptor beta chains below, sequenced in a study of T-cell reconstitution after alpha-beta-depleted transplantation in children (dated by TCRdb to the mid-2010s). This specimen's treatment or condition label, per the study, means: allogeneic hematopoietic cell transplantation with graft depleted of TCRalphabeta T cells and CD19 B cells. The method was PCR. The sequencer listed for this sample is Illumina HiSeq 2500. To normalize quantification of the TCRbeta repertoire, the TCR libraries were built with molecular barcoding that relied on unique molecular identifiers. The raw public reads went through TCRdb reprocessing: fastp at Q25, MiXCR clone calling, in-frame beta chains kept. Each CDR3 protein appears once, grouped with its most common genes and DNA. This sample holds nearly 350,000 distinct CDR3 sequences; 15% to 20% were observed only once. The ten largest clones represent around 43% of the sample.

The input for sequencing was PBMCs, mostly from graft donor cells, taken 360 days after TCRalphabeta/CD19-depleted stem cell transplant. The receptor source for this set is a male patient aged 2 to 9 who had a stem cell transplant for acute lymphoblastic leukemia, so the T cells may come from the graft donor.

This clonotype was found a few times. CDR3 region: CASSLWAGSNSPLHF. For the CDR3, the DNA is TGTGCCAGCAGTTTATGGGCCGGGTCTAATTCACCCCTCCACTTT. V gene TRBV28 combines with J gene TRBJ1-6; D is ambiguous. The CDR3 contains 15 residues. In germline, CDR1 is MDHEN, CDR2 SYDVKM. V was clipped by 0 bases and J by 6 bases, with 9 bases between them.

In its sample, this clonotype was seen a few times. The chain couples TRBV3-1 to TRBJ1-2; possibly TRBD1 for D (5 bases). Germline assignment: CDR1 LGHDT and CDR2 YNNKEL (reference sequence). V lost 0 bases and J 4 bases, leaving 12 bases between the germline ends. This CDR3 region has 15 residues. CDR3 residues: CASSQEWRQGYGYTF. The CDR3 DNA reads as TGTGCCAGCAGCCAAGAATGGAGGCAGGGCTATGGCTACACCTTC.

This clonotype was seen a handful of times. The V call is TRBV3-1, the J call TRBJ2-3; D uncertain. V was cut by 2 bases and J by 2 bases, with 17 bases left in between. This CDR3 spans 17 amino acids. Germline V gene lookup returns CDR1 LGHDT and CDR2 YNNKEL (reference sequence). The CDR3 spells CASSQSPRSVPTDTQYF. CDR3 in DNA: TGTGCCAGCAGCCAAAGCCCCCGTTCAGTACCCACAGATACGCAGTATTTT.

This clonotype was seen just once. This rearrangement joins TRBV5-1 to TRBJ2-7; 13 bases line up with TRBD2. J lost 0 bases, V lost 3 bases, and 9 bases had no gene match. Per the germline V gene, CDR1 is SGHRS and CDR2 is YFSETQ. The length of the CDR3 is 18 residues. CDR3 in DNA: TGCGCCAGCAGCTCGTTGCCGGGACTAGCGGGAATCTCCTACGAGCAGTACTTC. Translation gives CASSSLPGLAGISYEQYF.

This chain uses TRBV6-6 with TRBJ1-1; tentatively, D is TRBD1 (5 bases). Germline loops: CDR1 MNHNY, CDR2 SVGAGI (reference sequence). The CDR3 consists of 11 residues. The ends were cut back, 6 bases at V and 8 bases at J, with 10 bases in the middle. CDR3 sequence (DNA): TGTGCCAGCAGCTCCGGGACGGAAGCTTTCTTT. This sequence encodes CASSSGTEAFF.

The chain has TRBV5-1 and TRBJ2-7; D is tentatively TRBD1 or TRBD2 (5 bases each). The germline CDR1 and CDR2 sequences are SGHRS and YFSETQ. V lost 4 bases to trimming and J lost 2 bases, with 19 bases between them. This CDR3 has 16 residues. The chain's CDR3 is CASSRLIWGKAYEQYF. DNA of the CDR3: TGCGCCAGCAGCCGACTGATTTGGGGGAAAGCCTACGAGCAGTACTTC.

This clonotype was seen repeatedly, ten times or more. The rearrangement joins TRBV27 to TRBJ2-3, with unresolved D. The CDR3 has 14 amino acids. CDR1 and CDR2 (germline): MNHEY, SMNVEV (reference sequence). Trimming stripped 2 bases from V and 2 bases from J, with 8 bases between. The DNA of the CDR3 is TGTGCCAGCAGTTTAGCTCGCTCCACAGATACGCAGTATTTT. As protein: CASSLARSTDTQYF.

The chain recombines TRBV20-1 with TRBJ2-1; tentatively, D is TRBD1 (6 bases). Germline assignment: CDR1 DFQATT and CDR2 SNEGSKA (reference sequence). The CDR3 covers 14 residues. Trimming took 0 bases from V and 9 from J, leaving 15 bases between them. The CDR3 sequence is CSARDGGPAGEQFF. CDR3 nucleotide sequence: TGCAGTGCTAGAGATGGGGGCCCCGCCGGTGAGCAGTTCTTC.

The genes are TRBV29-1 and TRBJ2-7; either TRBD1 or TRBD2 may fit D (5 bases each). Germline-derived CDR1 and CDR2 are SQVTM and ANQGSEA. The CDR3 is 13 residues long. The V end lost 4 bases, the J end lost 0 bases, and 10 bases lay between the germline ends. In DNA form, the CDR3 reads TGCAGCGTTGTGGGGGAGTCCTCCTACGAGCAGTACTTC. It codes for CSVVGESSYEQYF.

The chain couples TRBV3-1 to TRBJ1-1; no firm D call. Germline loops: CDR1 LGHDT, CDR2 YNNKEL (reference sequence). The CDR3 runs 14 residues. The germline V and J ends were trimmed by 1 base and 1 base, with 7 bases remaining between them. CDR3 in DNA: TGTGCCAGCAGCCAAGTTGGGCGGAACACTGAAGCTTTCTTT. Amino acids: CASSQVGRNTEAFF.

This clonotype has just a few counts. CDR3: CASSWGLVGDTQYF. CDR3 nucleotide sequence: TGTGCCAGCAGCTGGGGACTTGTGGGGGATACGCAGTATTTT. This sequence joins TRBV5-5 and TRBJ2-3; a possible D gene is TRBD2 (6 bases). The CDR3 has 14 amino acids. Trimming removed 3 bases at V and 6 bases at J, with 14 bases between. From germline, CDR1 is SGHKS and CDR2 YYEKEE (reference sequence). The full variable domain, in which reference TRBV5-5 and TRBJ2-3 provide the parts outside the CDR3, is DAGVTQSPTHLIKTRGQQVTLRCSPISGHKSVSWYQQVLGQGPQFIFQYYEKEERGRGNFPDRFSARQFPNYSSELNVNALLLGDSALYLCASSWGLVGDTQYFGPGTRLTVL.

In its sample, this clonotype was seen many times. The rearrangement joins TRBV12-3 or TRBV12-4 to TRBJ2-5, with 8 bases aligning to TRBD1. The trim removed 6 bases at V and 4 bases at J, leaving 7 bases unmatched. This CDR3 comprises 14 residues. The DNA of the CDR3 is TGTGCCAGCAGGAGAGACAGGGGATCAGAGACCCAGTACTTC. It codes for CASRRDRGSETQYF.

V is TRBV20-1 and J is TRBJ2-2, with D possibly TRBD1 on 5 matching bases. This CDR3 is built from 13 residues. The ends were cut back, 6 bases at V and 2 bases at J, with 10 bases in the middle. The germline gives CDR1 DFQATT, CDR2 SNEGSKA (reference sequence). The DNA for the CDR3 is TGCAGTGCAGGCAGGGCAAACACCGGGGAGCTGTTTTTT. Protein sequence: CSAGRANTGELFF.

This rearrangement joins TRBV12-3 or TRBV12-4 to TRBJ2-3; D unresolved. The CDR3 consists of 16 residues. The V end lost 5 bases, the J end lost 2 bases, and 17 bases lay between the germline ends. As DNA, the CDR3 is TGTGCCAGCAGTCCCCTCGAGGATACGAACACAGATACGCAGTATTTT. This translates into CASSPLEDTNTDTQYF.

The genes are TRBV28 and TRBJ2-3; D might be TRBD1 (5 bases). This CDR3 is 16 amino acids long. Germline V CDR1 and CDR2: MDHEN, SYDVKM. V shed 2 bases and J shed 2 bases, with 14 bases lying between them. The CDR3 sequence is CASSLPQASVTDTQYF. DNA of the CDR3: TGTGCCAGCAGTTTACCACAGGCGTCTGTCACAGATACGCAGTATTTT.

This clonotype was recorded at least ten times. The chain combines TRBV6-5 with TRBJ2-7; a weak D match, TRBD2 (5 bases). Trimming stripped 5 bases from V and 3 bases from J, with 14 bases between. In germline, CDR1 is MNHEY, CDR2 SVGAGI. The CDR3 sequence is 14 residues long. The CDR3 bases are TGTGCCAGCAGTCCGGGATCAGAGCACTACGAGCAGTACTTC. Its protein is CASSPGSEHYEQYF.

This rearrangement joins TRBV7-2 to TRBJ2-1, with TRBD2 matching 8 bases. V dropped 7 bases and J dropped 7; count of bases not matched to a gene: 18. The CDR3 has 17 amino acids. The germline CDR1 and CDR2 sequences are SGHTA and FQGNSA. The CDR3 region is CASTLGPAGGSQNEQFF. The DNA of the CDR3 is TGTGCCAGCACCCTAGGGCCTGCGGGAGGTAGTCAGAATGAGCAGTTCTTC.

The V and J genes are TRBV7-9 and TRBJ2-4; D gene uncertain. The V end lost 5 bases, the J end lost 0 bases, and 8 bases lay between the germline ends. The CDR3 sequence is 14 residues long. Germline loops: CDR1 SEHNR, CDR2 FQNEAQ (reference sequence). The CDR3 loop is CASSTRLAKNIQYF. The DNA for the CDR3 is TGTGCCAGCAGCACTCGACTAGCCAAAAACATTCAGTACTTC.

The V and J genes are TRBV29-1 and TRBJ2-5; 7 bases map to TRBD1. The trim removed 0 bases at V and 4 bases at J, leaving 8 bases unmatched. Germline V gene lookup returns CDR1 SQVTM and CDR2 ANQGSEA. This CDR3 is built from 15 residues. The CDR3 DNA sequence: TGCAGCGTTGAAGACCCCCGGGCAGGGGGAGAGACCCAGTACTTC. Protein sequence: CSVEDPRAGGETQYF.

This clonotype showed up just a few times. The gene calls are TRBV5-4 and TRBJ2-1; no reliable D call. CDR1 and CDR2 from the germline V gene are SGHNT and YYREEE (reference sequence). The CDR3 has 14 residues. Trimming stripped 2 bases from V and 1 base from J, with 7 bases between. The CDR3 coding sequence is TGTGCCAGCAGCTTTCCCGAGTCCTACAATGAGCAGTTCTTC. Translation gives CASSFPESYNEQFF.

This clonotype was counted between two and nine times. V gene TRBV28 combines with J gene TRBJ2-3; TRBD2 matches at 7 bases. There are 14 residues in the CDR3. Germline V gives CDR1 MDHEN, CDR2 SYDVKM. Trimming cost V 2 bases and J 5 bases; bases outside gene matches: 4. CDR3 amino acids: CASSLRGEGDTQYF. DNA of the CDR3: TGTGCCAGCAGTTTACGTGGGGAGGGAGATACGCAGTATTTT.

This clonotype was detected a few times. The CDR3 sequence: CASSLGGGFGRNTIYF. CDR3 bases: TGTGCCAGCAGCCTAGGGGGGGGCTTTGGCCGAAACACCATATATTTT. This sequence joins TRBV28 and TRBJ1-3; a weak D match, TRBD1 (6 bases). CDR3 length equals 16 residues. Germline CDR1 reads MDHEN; CDR2 reads SYDVKM. Deletions cut 6 bases from V and 5 bases from J, with 20 bases between.

This clonotype has a handful of counts. The rearrangement links TRBV28 to TRBJ2-3; D perhaps matches TRBD1 (5 bases). V was shortened by 5 bases and J by 3 bases, with 12 bases between the two germline ends. Germline V gene sequence: CDR1 MDHEN, CDR2 SYDVKM. This CDR3 has 14 amino acids. CDR3 sequence: CASSKGLRTDTQYF. The DNA for the CDR3 is TGTGCCAGCAGTAAGGGGCTGAGGACAGATACGCAGTATTTT.

This clonotype was found a few times. CDR3 sequence (DNA): TGTGCCAGCAGCACACCCCGAGCGACCCAGTACTTC. Protein sequence: CASSTPRATQYF. The chain recombines TRBV12-3 or TRBV12-4 with TRBJ2-5; unclear D gene. This CDR3 has 12 residues. V lost 6 bases, J lost 7 bases, and 12 bases lay in between.

This sequence joins TRBV6-1 and TRBJ1-1; no firm D call. Trimming took off 7 bases at V and 0 bases at J, with 9 bases between the two ends. Per the germline V gene, CDR1 is MNHNS and CDR2 is SASEGT. CDR3 length: 13 residues. The CDR3 nucleotides read TGTGCCAGCACCCTATACATGAACACTGAAGCTTTCTTT. Translating it yields CASTLYMNTEAFF.

This clonotype was seen a few times. The chain has TRBV4-1 and TRBJ1-2; weak D call: TRBD1 (6 bases). This CDR3 has 17 amino acids. The V and J ends lost 0 bases and 2 bases respectively, with 16 bases between them. Germline lookup yields CDR1 MGHRA and CDR2 YSYEKL. The CDR3 DNA is TGCGCCAGCAGCCAAGATATCCGCGCACAGGGAAACTATGGCTACACCTTC. This sequence encodes CASSQDIRAQGNYGYTF.

This clonotype was seen ten or more times. The chain couples TRBV5-1 to TRBJ2-2; 11 bases agree with TRBD2. The CDR3 has 17 amino acids. The germline CDR1 and CDR2 sequences are SGHRS and YFSETQ. Trimming took 0 bases from V and 2 from J; bases not matched to a gene: 3. CDR3 DNA: TGCGCCAGCAGCTTGGGGCTAGCGGGAGGCAACACCGGGGAGCTGTTTTTT. This encodes CASSLGLAGGNTGELFF.

This clonotype was seen a handful of times. The chain combines TRBV12-3 or TRBV12-4 with TRBJ2-1; 8 bases line up with TRBD1. The CDR3 is 15 amino acids. The V segment lost 1 base and the J segment 7 bases; nucleotides outside the gene matches: 6. The CDR3: CASSLGQGALNEQFF. CDR3 in DNA: TGTGCCAGCAGTTTAGGTCAGGGGGCGCTTAATGAGCAGTTCTTC.

The chain combines TRBV5-1 with TRBJ2-7; 10 bases agree with TRBD1. Germline V gene data show CDR1 as SGHRS and CDR2 as YFSETQ. This CDR3 contains 16 residues. J gave up 4 bases and V 0 bases, and 7 bases lay outside the gene matches. The CDR3 loop reads CASSLEYADRGYEQYF. In nucleotides, the CDR3 is TGCGCCAGCAGCTTGGAATATGCGGACAGGGGGTACGAGCAGTACTTC.

This clonotype came up a few times. The genes are TRBV2 and TRBJ2-1; 10 nucleotides agree with TRBD2. J lost 3 bases, V lost 6 bases, and 5 bases had no gene match. The CDR3 has 15 amino acids. Looked up from germline, CDR1 is SNHLY and CDR2 is FYNNEI. DNA for the CDR3: TGTGCCAGCAGATCCGGACTAGCGGTCTACAATGAGCAGTTCTTC. Translating gives CASRSGLAVYNEQFF. The full variable domain, in which reference TRBV2 and TRBJ2-1 provide the parts outside the CDR3, is EPEVTQTPSHQVTQMGQEVILRCVPISNHLYFYWYRQILGQKVEFLVSFYNNEISEKSEIFDDQFSVERPDGSNFTLKIRSTKLEDSAMYFCASRSGLAVYNEQFFGPGTRLTVL.

The table lists this clonotype with a few counts. The rearrangement uses TRBV4-2 and TRBJ2-7; D is perhaps TRBD2 (5 bases). V lost 4 bases to trimming and J lost 9 bases, with 10 bases between them. The CDR3 loop spans 11 amino acids. Germline V gene sequence: CDR1 LGHNA, CDR2 YNFKEQ. CDR3: CASSPGMGQYF. CDR3 DNA sequence: TGTGCCAGCAGCCCGGGAATGGGGCAGTACTTC.

Many counts were recorded for this clonotype. The chain recombines TRBV10-3 with TRBJ1-1; tentatively, D is TRBD1 (5 bases). Germline V gives CDR1 ENHRY, CDR2 SYGVKD. The CDR3 length is 13 residues. Trimming left V 6 bases short and J 6 bases short, with 14 bases between. CDR3 region: CAISDSSTPEAFF. The CDR3, as DNA: TGTGCCATCAGCGACAGTTCTACTCCTGAAGCTTTCTTT.